Below are 9 T cell receptor beta chains sequenced from a single sample in a study of Ad26.COV2.S vaccination and SARS-CoV-2 variants. Noted treatment: 19 received Ad26.COV2.S at low or high dose, single or two shots; a few received placebo; per-sample allocation not given. Following the first vaccine or placebo injection, samples were taken on day 63. Sequencing was performed with immunoSEQ multiplex PCR; in TCRdb, only in-frame clones are kept and a portion is missing. The data hold about 400,000 clones, with around 91% observed a single time. This sample comprised peripheral blood, obtained in a trial of Ad26.COV2.S vaccine versus placebo. The receptors originated from a person aged 18 to 59 who received the Ad26.COV2.S COVID-19 vaccine or a placebo.

This clone turned up a few times. The V gene is TRBV9, the J gene TRBJ2-7; 10 positions match TRBD1. This CDR3 is 15 amino acids long. Germline values: CDR1 SGDLS, CDR2 YYNGEE. V dropped 2 bases and J dropped 1; count of bases not matched to a gene: 3. The CDR3 reads CASSVRQGASYEQYF. In nucleotides, the CDR3 is TGTGCCAGCAGCGTTCGACAGGGGGCTTCCTACGAGCAGTACTTC.

The chain is built from TRBV19 and TRBJ2-2, with D unclear. The CDR3 is 17 residues long. Deletions cut 1 base from V and 0 bases from J, with 12 bases between. Germline loops: CDR1 LNHDA, CDR2 SQIVND (reference sequence). In nucleotides, the CDR3 is TGTGCCAGTAGTATAGGGTCGAGTACCGCGAACACCGGGGAGCTGTTTTTT. Translation: CASSIGSSTANTGELFF.

V gene TRBV10-3 combines with J gene TRBJ1-6; D might be TRBD1 (5 bases). The CDR3 runs to 14 residues. The V end was cut by 0 bases, the J end by 10 bases, with 10 bases between. Germline CDR1 ENHRY, CDR2 SYGVKD. The CDR3 sequence is CAISESGGRSPLHF. DNA of the CDR3: TGTGCCATCAGTGAGTCGGGGGGTCGCTCACCCCTCCACTTT.

In regard to this clone: An end of the junction differs from the germline gene, which may be a read error. This chain joins TRBV5-1 and TRBJ2-7; the D is unclear. This CDR3 comprises 15 residues. Germline lookup yields CDR1 SGHRS and CDR2 YFSETQ. CDR3 nucleotide sequence: TGCGCCAGCAGTTTGGGGTTCCGACCCGCCAGCGAGCAGTACTTC. As protein: CASSLGFRPASEQYF.

V and J are TRBV15 and TRBJ2-3; 14 bases align to TRBD2. There are 18 residues in the CDR3. The V gene end was trimmed by 6 bases and the J gene end by 2 bases; junction bases not matched to a gene: 10. CDR1 and CDR2 (germline): LNHNV, YYDKDF (reference sequence). In DNA form, the CDR3 reads TGTGCCACCAGATCGGGACTAGCGGGAGCTTTCTCCACAGATACGCAGTATTTT. Its translation: CATRSGLAGAFSTDTQYF.

The chain recombines TRBV5-1 with TRBJ2-7, with TRBD1 as a possible D gene (7 bases). The CDR3 is made up of 13 amino acids. V lost 0 bases to trimming and J lost 6 bases, with 10 bases between them. Germline lookup yields CDR1 SGHRS and CDR2 YFSETQ. Here the CDR3 DNA reads TGCGCCAGCAGCTTGGGACAGGGAGGCGAGCAGTACTTC. This codes for CASSLGQGGEQYF.

This clone was detected only a few times. The rearrangement links TRBV21-1 to TRBJ1-1. TRBV21-1 is an annotated pseudogene. This CDR3 is 14 amino acids long. The CDR3: CASSKEGGRTEAFF. CDR3 coding DNA: TGTGCCAGCAGCAAAGAAGGGGGGAGGACTGAAGCTTTCTTT.

The chain links TRBV28 to TRBJ1-2; 8 bases agree with TRBD1. The J segment lost 7 bases and the V segment lost 7 bases, leaving 2 bases of the junction unmatched. Per the germline V gene, CDR1 is MDHEN and CDR2 is SYDVKM. This CDR3 contains 11 residues. The CDR3 is CASMTGVGYTF. The DNA for the CDR3 is TGTGCCAGCATGACAGGGGTTGGCTACACCTTC.

The chain carries TRBV6-1 and TRBJ2-7; TRBD2 matches at 7 bases. CDR3 length: 14 amino acids. The J segment lost 3 bases and the V segment lost 0 bases, leaving 2 bases of the junction unmatched. Germline CDR1 MNHNS, CDR2 SASEGT. In DNA, the CDR3 is TGTGCCAGCAGTGAAGCCGCTAGCGGCTACGAGCAGTACTTC. It codes for CASSEAASGYEQYF.